The source of this T cell receptor (beta chain) is a study of blood T cell repertoires in COVID-19. As for the study in general: PBMCs, B-cell-depleted T cells, or T cells provided the cDNA or gDNA that made up the material.

Assignments of participants to cohorts depended upon their own reported clinical history. V was clipped by 3 bases and J by 0 bases; unmatched bases: 13. CDR3 length: 18 amino acids. Per germline, CDR1 DFQATT and CDR2 SNEGSKA (reference sequence). The method was immunoSEQ multiplex PCR; TCRdb's version includes in-frame clones alone and lacks a portion of them. Of 200,000 to 250,000 clones listed, around 86% are singletons. The TCR comes from a woman between 50 and 59 years old who had recovered from COVID-19. V and J are TRBV20-1 and TRBJ2-7; 11 bases fit TRBD2. The sequenced sample consisted of PBMCs or T cells enriched from blood (not recorded which). The CDR3 here is CSASSLFGTSGFSYEQYF. CDR3 bases: TGCAGTGCTAGTTCCCTTTTCGGGACTAGCGGATTCTCCTACGAGCAGTACTTC.